What follows are 26 T cell receptor beta chains derived from one specimen sequenced in a study of molecular identifiers for immune sequencing clone quantification. TCRdb analysed the PCR reads with MiXCR anew, one entry per CDR3 protein. The data contain about 640,000 distinct CDR3 sequences, 15% to 20% of them singletons. Sequenced: naive CD8+ T cells from blood, with Jurkat cell RNA spiked in. The subset: FACS-sorted CD8+CD4-CCR7+CD45RA+ naive T cells. The receptors stem from a human donor in good health. Some libraries in this study had Jurkat cell RNA spiked in.

This sequence joins TRBV20-1 and TRBJ2-1, with 8 bases matching TRBD2. Germline loops: CDR1 DFQATT, CDR2 SNEGSKA (reference sequence). Trimming cost V 0 bases and J 4 bases; bases outside gene matches: 11. This CDR3 is 17 amino acids long. The CDR3 nucleotides read TGCAGTGCTAGAGATGACCAGGCGGGGGGCCTTTACAATGAGCAGTTCTTC. As protein: CSARDDQAGGLYNEQFF.

This clonotype was counted ten times or more. The rearrangement joins TRBV7-2 to TRBJ2-7; D gene ambiguous. V lost 5 bases to trimming and J lost 6 bases, with 11 bases between them. The CDR3 has 12 amino acids. Germline V lookup: CDR1 SGHTA, CDR2 FQGNSA. In nucleotides, the CDR3 is TGTGCCAGCAGCCGAACAGCCCTCGAGCAGTACTTC. Translating gives CASSRTALEQYF.

CDR3 residues: CASSLVGVSNQPQHF. CDR3 nucleotides: TGTGCCAGCAGTTTGGTCGGGGTGAGCAATCAGCCCCAGCATTTT. J is TRBJ1-5 and V is TRBV27; D is unclear. V lost 3 bases, J lost 1 base, and 10 bases lay in between. This CDR3 comprises 15 residues. Looked up from germline, CDR1 is MNHEY and CDR2 is SMNVEV (reference sequence).

This clonotype has ten or more counts. At one of its ends the junction is not consistent with the germline gene, which may arise from a read error. The gene calls are TRBV4-1 and TRBJ2-1, with TRBD1 as a possible D gene (5 bases). Germline assignment: CDR1 MGHRA and CDR2 YSYEKL. The CDR3 loop spans 13 amino acids. The chain's CDR3 is CASTQGVANEQFF. The DNA for the CDR3 is TGCGCCAGCACCCAAGGGGTGGCCAATGAGCAGTTCTTC.

Note on this clonotype: One end of the junction is discordant with germline, which a read error may explain. J is TRBJ2-5 and V is TRBV7-2, with D perhaps TRBD1 (5 bases). The germline V gene has CDR1 SGHTA and CDR2 FQGNSA. This CDR3 has 14 residues. The CDR3 nucleotides read TGTGCCAGCAGCCTCCCGACAGACCAAGAGACCCAGTACTTT. Its protein product is CASSLPTDQETQYF.

The chain carries TRBV9 and TRBJ1-2; maybe TRBD1 (5 bases). The germline V and J ends were trimmed by 5 bases and 4 bases, with 18 bases remaining between them. The CDR3 loop spans 15 amino acids. Germline lookup yields CDR1 SGDLS and CDR2 YYNGEE. DNA for the CDR3: TGTGCCAGCAGTGCGGGGTCAGGTGGGGGCTATGGCTACACCTTC. This sequence encodes CASSAGSGGGYGYTF.

This clonotype was detected many times. The V and J genes are TRBV7-9 and TRBJ1-4; D is undetermined. CDR1 and CDR2 from the germline V gene are SEHNR and FQNEAQ (reference sequence). This CDR3 has 12 amino acids. V lost 5 bases and J lost 5, with 6 bases in between. CDR3 nucleotides: TGTGCCAGCAGCCACCTGAATGAAAAACTGTTTTTT. This encodes CASSHLNEKLFF.

In its sample, this clonotype was seen many times. The gene calls are TRBV7-9 and TRBJ2-3, with 7 nucleotides matching TRBD2. The V and J ends lost 5 bases and 4 bases, in that order; junction bases with no gene match: 6. Germline V lookup: CDR1 SEHNR, CDR2 FQNEAQ (reference sequence). The length of the CDR3 is 14 residues. CDR3 sequence: CASSPRTRSDTQYF. The CDR3 DNA reads as TGTGCCAGCAGCCCCCGGACTAGATCAGATACGCAGTATTTT.

This clonotype was recorded a few times. The rearrangement joins TRBV11-3 to TRBJ2-2, with D unresolved. With 0 bases removed from V and 6 bases from J, the gap between germline ends came to 8 bases. The CDR3 is 14 residues long. The germline gives CDR1 SGHNT, CDR2 YENEEA. The CDR3 region is CASSLDAKAGELFF. The CDR3 nucleotides read TGTGCCAGCAGCTTAGACGCCAAGGCCGGGGAGCTGTTTTTT.

This clonotype was detected only a few times. V is TRBV2 and J is TRBJ2-7; 8 bases are a match to TRBD2. Germline values: CDR1 SNHLY, CDR2 FYNNEI. The trim removed 6 bases at V and 2 bases at J, leaving 9 bases unmatched. This CDR3 region has 15 residues. DNA of the CDR3: TGTGCCAGCAGAGAAACTAGCGGCAGGCCCTACGAGCAGTACTTC. Its translation is CASRETSGRPYEQYF.

In the case of this clonotype: A read error may be the cause here, since a much bigger clone is one base away. This chain joins TRBV7-9 and TRBJ1-1, with 7 bases that match TRBD1. CDR3 length: 14 amino acids. Germline V gene data show CDR1 as SEHNR and CDR2 as FQNEAQ (reference sequence). As DNA, the CDR3 is TGTGCCAGCAGCTCCGGAGGGGGCCGGGAGAAAGCTTCCTTT. It codes for CASSSGGGREKASF.

This clonotype was picked up a small number of times. At one of its ends the junction is not consistent with the germline gene, which may arise from a read error. J is TRBJ2-7 and V is TRBV13; TRBD2 might be the D (6 bases). Germline CDR1 PRHDT, CDR2 FYEKMQ (reference sequence). This CDR3 has 14 residues. DNA of the CDR3: TGTGCCAGCAGCGCCGGGAGCTCCTCCAACGAGCAGTACTTC. Amino acid sequence: CASSAGSSSNEQYF.

This clonotype has at least ten counts. This chain uses TRBV6-2 or TRBV6-3 with TRBJ2-3; 12 bases are shared with TRBD2. The trim removed 4 bases at V and 2 bases at J, leaving 4 bases unmatched. Germline V gives CDR1 MNHEY, CDR2 SVGEGT. CDR3 length equals 16 residues. The CDR3 loop is CASSSRTSGDTDTQYF. CDR3 in DNA: TGTGCCAGCAGTTCGCGGACTAGCGGGGACACAGATACGCAGTATTTT.

Ten or more counts support this clonotype. The chain employs TRBV12-3 or TRBV12-4 and TRBJ1-1; TRBD1 matches at 10 bases. V dropped 1 base and J dropped 4; count of bases not matched to a gene: 3. The CDR3 runs 15 residues. CDR3 DNA: TGTGCCAGCAGTTTAGGGGACAGGGGTCGCACTGAAGCTTTCTTT. Protein product: CASSLGDRGRTEAFF.

This clonotype was seen only once. A much larger clone lies one base from this, so it may be a read error. The V call is TRBV28, the J call TRBJ2-2; either TRBD1 or TRBD2 may fit D (5 bases each). Germline V gene lookup returns CDR1 MDHEN and CDR2 SYDVKM. The CDR3 sequence is 15 residues long. The CDR3 reads CAGRAGTSYTGELFF. The CDR3 DNA reads as TGTGCCGGCAGGGCTGGAACTAGTTACACCGGGGAGCTGTTTTTT.

Points on this clonotype: An end of the junction does not agree with germline; a read error may underlie this. The rearrangement uses TRBV7-2 and TRBJ2-1; 7 positions match TRBD2. This CDR3 is 15 amino acids long. The germline CDR1 and CDR2 sequences are SGHTA and FQGNSA. The CDR3 here is CVSSLSGTSYNEQFF. Here the CDR3 DNA reads TGTGTCAGCAGCTTAAGCGGGACCTCCTACAATGAGCAGTTCTTC.

This clonotype was seen a few times. The chain carries TRBV5-6 and TRBJ2-7; tentatively, D is TRBD1 (5 bases). Looked up from germline, CDR1 is SGHDT and CDR2 is YYEEEE. V dropped 1 base and J dropped 2 bases, with 16 bases sitting between them. This CDR3 comprises 16 residues. The CDR3 protein is CASSLMGAVGAYEQYF. The CDR3 nucleotides are TGTGCCAGCAGCTTGATGGGCGCAGTAGGGGCCTACGAGCAGTACTTC.

The sample holds many counts of this clonotype. The chain joins TRBV11-2 to TRBJ2-3; 9 positions agree with TRBD2. The germline CDR1 and CDR2 sequences are SGHAT and FQNNGV. The CDR3 covers 15 residues. The V segment lost 1 base and the J segment 4 bases; nucleotides outside the gene matches: 3. In DNA, the CDR3 is TGTGCCAGCAGCTTAGGGACTAGCGCGGCAGATACGCAGTATTTT. It yields the protein CASSLGTSAADTQYF.

This clonotype was recorded at least ten times. V gene TRBV24-1 combines with J gene TRBJ2-1; D might be TRBD1 (5 bases). V lost 3 bases, J lost 4 bases, and 6 bases lay in between. Germline V CDR1 and CDR2: KGHDR, SFDVKD. The CDR3 contains 13 residues. CDR3 coding DNA: TGTGCCACCAGTGATAAGGGGTACAATGAGCAGTTCTTC. Its translation is CATSDKGYNEQFF.

This clonotype was recorded at least ten times. V usage is TRBV7-2 and J usage is TRBJ2-2; TRBD1 aligns across 8 bases. CDR1 is SGHTA, CDR2 FQGNSA, per germline. The V segment lost 5 bases and the J segment 5 bases; nucleotides outside the gene matches: 13. The CDR3 length is 17 residues. DNA for the CDR3: TGTGCCAGCAGCCCGACAGACAGGGGTTGGGGTACCGGGGAGCTGTTTTTT. Residues: CASSPTDRGWGTGELFF.

This clonotype was counted ten times or more. The chain is built from TRBV4-1 and TRBJ2-7; 8 bases line up with TRBD1. V was pared by 1 base and J by 0 bases, with 5 bases of the junction left unmatched. The CDR3 length is 16 residues. Germline CDR1 MGHRA, CDR2 YSYEKL. The CDR3: CASSQVLGTGSYEQYF. CDR3 DNA sequence: TGCGCCAGCAGCCAAGTGCTCGGGACAGGCTCCTACGAGCAGTACTTC.

On this clonotype: A clone one base away is much larger, so this may be a read error. The chain links TRBV7-6 to TRBJ2-1; TRBD2 agrees at 8 bases. Germline V CDR1 and CDR2: SGHVS, FNYEAQ. This CDR3 comprises 15 residues. V shed 4 bases, J shed 0 bases, and the junction held 2 bases outside the gene matches. The CDR3 loop reads CASSSSGGSYNEQFF. The CDR3 DNA reads TGTGCCAGCAGCTCCAGCGGGGGCTCCTACAATGAGCAGTTCTTC.

In its sample, this clonotype was seen many times. The J gene is TRBJ2-5, the V gene TRBV7-2; 8 bases fit TRBD1. The V and J ends lost 6 bases and 5 bases, in that order; junction bases with no gene match: 11. The CDR3 has 15 amino acids. Germline CDR1 SGHTA, CDR2 FQGNSA. The CDR3 region is CASSKGRRDRETQYF. For the CDR3, the DNA is TGTGCCAGCAGTAAAGGGCGGAGGGACAGGGAGACCCAGTACTTC.

This clonotype was counted at least ten times. The chain couples TRBV19 to TRBJ2-7; 7 nucleotides match TRBD2. With V trimmed by 2 bases and J by 4 bases, 5 bases remained unmatched. Germline V CDR1 and CDR2: LNHDA, SQIVND (reference sequence). This CDR3 contains 14 residues. The CDR3 DNA reads TGTGCCAGTAGTATACAAGCGGGATCTTACGAGCAGTACTTC. This encodes CASSIQAGSYEQYF.

To note about this clonotype: This may come from a read error, since a much larger clone is one base off. The chain carries TRBV28 and TRBJ1-5, with D uncertain. Germline lookup yields CDR1 MDHEN and CDR2 SYDVKM. V lost 3 bases to trimming and J lost 6 bases, with 18 bases between them. The CDR3 length is 16 residues. The CDR3 bases are TGTGCCAGCAGTTTGATTGGGCATTCTAGGATTCAGCCCCAGCATTTT. Its protein product is CASSLIGHSRIQPQHF.

This chain uses TRBV6-5 with TRBJ2-1; D call uncertain. The CDR3 loop spans 16 amino acids. V was pared by 7 bases and J by 7 bases, with 23 bases between. CDR1 is MNHEY, CDR2 SVGAGI, per germline. This CDR3 is CASTSPTGVIENEQFF. The DNA for the CDR3 is TGTGCCAGCACCTCCCCGACGGGCGTGATCGAGAATGAGCAGTTCTTC.